The entry below gives a single TCR beta chain sequence along with its context. Its antigen is unidentified. Autoimmune disease history or systemic immunosuppression led to patient exclusion. Germline assignment: CDR1 MNHNS and CDR2 SASEGT. With 7 bases removed from V and 2 bases from J, the gap between germline ends came to 12 bases. This CDR3 is built from 14 residues. The data stem from a study of OX40 agonist ivuxolimab in advanced cancers. Study information: Patients treated during dose escalation were battling hepatocellular carcinoma, melanoma, renal cell or head and neck cancer. Patients achieving partial responses numbered three: one hepatocellular carcinoma case and two cutaneous melanoma cases. Findings of the study overall: Some nonresponders also had low normalized T-cell clonal expansion.

Only in-frame clones appear in the TCRdb table, and some are missing; sequencing was by immunoSEQ multiplex PCR. Of roughly 38,000 clones in the sample, around 80% were seen once. The specimen was CD4+ or CD8+ T cells sorted from blood, collected in a trial of the OX40 agonist ivuxolimab. This clonotype originated in an adult with an advanced solid tumor such as melanoma, head and neck, liver or kidney cancer. This chain links TRBV6-1 with TRBJ2-1, with D possibly matching TRBD1 (6 bases). The CDR3 region has the DNA TGTGCCAGCATTCCGGGACATACCTACAATGAGCAGTTCTTC. Amino acid sequence: CASIPGHTYNEQFF.